This entry lists 29 T cell receptor beta chains sequenced from one sample in a study of blood T cell repertoires in COVID-19. Sequenced by immunoSEQ multiplex PCR; TCRdb stores in-frame clones only, minus some. This table has 200,000 to 300,000 clones, over 65% appearing once. The material sequenced was peripheral blood. Receptor source: a woman of 80 years or more with acute or convalescent COVID-19.

V is TRBV18 and J is TRBJ2-1; 15 bases map to TRBD2. This CDR3 comprises 20 residues. J was trimmed by 3 bases and V by 3 bases; bases with no gene match: 12. Germline CDR1 KGHSH, CDR2 LQKENI. CDR3 amino acids: CASSPSGLAGGLHYYNEQFF. The CDR3 nucleotides are TGTGCCAGCTCACCCTCGGGACTAGCGGGGGGACTACACTACTACAATGAGCAGTTCTTC.

This CDR3 is CASSSRTGGSVTEAFF. CDR3 DNA sequence: TGTGCCAGCAGTTCTAGGACAGGGGGGTCTGTCACTGAAGCTTTCTTT. The chain combines TRBV6-5 with TRBJ1-1; TRBD1 aligns across 10 bases. With V trimmed by 4 bases and J by 4 bases, 9 bases remained unmatched. Germline loops: CDR1 MNHEY, CDR2 SVGAGI. The CDR3 contains 16 residues.

The rearrangement links TRBV11-1 to TRBJ1-2; D might be TRBD1 (6 bases). CDR3 length: 14 amino acids. CDR1 and CDR2 from the germline V gene are SGHAT and FQDESV (reference sequence). V lost 4 bases to trimming and J lost 8 bases, with 17 bases between them. The CDR3 is CASSSSDRTGGYTF. CDR3 sequence (DNA): TGTGCCAGCAGCTCCTCGGACAGAACGGGCGGCTACACCTTC.

In this sample, this clone turned up a few times. CDR3 DNA sequence: TGCAGCGTTGAAGACCGGGGGGGGAACACTGAAGCTTTCTTT. Encoded protein: CSVEDRGGNTEAFF. The chain uses TRBV29-1 and TRBJ1-1, with D perhaps matching TRBD1 (5 bases). The CDR3 totals 14 residues. CDR1 and CDR2 from the germline V gene are SQVTM and ANQGSEA. V lost 0 bases, J lost 1 base, and 9 bases lay in between. The full variable domain, in which reference TRBV29-1 and TRBJ1-1 provide the parts outside the CDR3, is SAVISQKPSRDICQRGTSLTIQCQVDSQVTMMFWYRQQPGQSLTLIATANQGSEATYESGFVIDKFPISRPNLTFSTLTVSNMSPEDSSIYLCSVEDRGGNTEAFFGQGTRLTVV.

The chain uses TRBV19 and TRBJ2-1; 8 nucleotides agree with TRBD1. Germline-derived CDR1 and CDR2 are LNHDA and SQIVND (reference sequence). The CDR3 runs 13 residues. Germline trimming cut 8 bases from V and 4 bases from J; bases unmatched to any gene: 4. In DNA, the CDR3 is TGTGCCAGTGGACAGGGTCGGTACAATGAGCAGTTCTTC. Residues: CASGQGRYNEQFF.

This clone was seen a few times. This rearrangement joins TRBV2 to TRBJ2-5; 9 nucleotides agree with TRBD2. CDR1 SNHLY and CDR2 FYNNEI come from the germline V gene. The ends lost 6 bases at V and 4 bases at J; junction bases unmatched: 6. The CDR3 runs to 14 residues. As DNA, the CDR3 is TGTGCCAGCAGGGAGACTAGCGGTCGAGAGACCCAGTACTTC. This encodes CASRETSGRETQYF.

A few counts support this clone. The V gene is TRBV28, the J gene TRBJ1-6; no clear D gene. V lost 4 bases and J 6 bases, leaving 10 bases between the germline ends. The CDR3 is 14 amino acids. Per the germline V gene, CDR1 is MDHEN and CDR2 is SYDVKM. The CDR3 region is CASSYFTINSPLHF. As DNA, the CDR3 is TGTGCCAGCAGTTATTTCACAATTAATTCACCCCTCCACTTT.

By share of the sample, this clone is medium-sized. The rearrangement uses TRBV5-1 and TRBJ2-5; 9 nucleotides agree with TRBD1. Germline V gene data show CDR1 as SGHRS and CDR2 as YFSETQ. This CDR3 is built from 13 residues. Trimming removed 5 bases from V and 5 bases from J; junction bases left unmatched: 4. The CDR3 nucleotides read TGCGCCAGCAGTTTACAGGGGGCCGAGACCCAGTACTTC. The encoded protein is CASSLQGAETQYF. Full variable domain (outside the CDR3, taken from reference TRBV5-1 and TRBJ2-5): KAGVTQTPRYLIKTRGQQVTLSCSPISGHRSVSWYQQTPGQGLQFLFEYFSETQRNKGNFPGRFSGRQFSNSRSEMNVSTLELGDSALYLCASSLQGAETQYFGPGTRLLVL.

The chain uses TRBV4-1 and TRBJ2-1; possibly TRBD2 for D (6 bases). Per germline, CDR1 MGHRA and CDR2 YSYEKL. This CDR3 contains 16 residues. The V and J ends lost 1 base and 0 bases respectively, with 10 bases between them. As DNA, the CDR3 is TGCGCCAGCAGCCAAGGTCGGGGGAGCTCCTACAATGAGCAGTTCTTC. Translated, it gives CASSQGRGSSYNEQFF.

The rearrangement uses TRBV19 and TRBJ1-3; no clear D gene. This CDR3 is built from 15 residues. Trimming removed 4 bases at V and 0 bases at J, with 10 bases between. Germline V gives CDR1 LNHDA, CDR2 SQIVND (reference sequence). The CDR3 is CASSSVSNSGNTIYF. DNA of the CDR3: TGTGCCAGTAGTAGTGTGTCTAACTCTGGAAACACCATATATTTT.

The chain carries TRBV29-1 and TRBJ2-1; 8 nucleotides line up with TRBD1. V lost 3 bases and J lost 14; bases outside the gene matches: 6. Looked up from germline, CDR1 is SQVTM and CDR2 is ANQGSEA. The CDR3 runs to 11 residues. CDR3 coding DNA: TGCAGCGTTGAGACAGGACAGGGAAAGTTCTTC. Encoded protein: CSVETGQGKFF.

In this sample, this clone turned up a few times. The V call is TRBV5-4, the J call TRBJ1-2; no clear D. This CDR3 has 16 amino acids. V lost 5 bases and J lost 3, with 20 bases in between. CDR1 and CDR2 (germline): SGHNT, YYREEE (reference sequence). The CDR3 region is CASSQRQRRADYGYTF. CDR3 bases: TGTGCCAGCAGTCAGAGGCAGAGGAGGGCGGACTATGGCTACACCTTC.

The chain is built from TRBV7-2 and TRBJ1-3, with D hard to call. V shed 4 bases and J shed 2 bases, with 15 bases lying between them. Looked up from germline, CDR1 is SGHTA and CDR2 is FQGNSA. The CDR3 sequence is 16 residues long. The CDR3 DNA reads as TGTGCCAGCAGCTCGGTCCACCTGGGAGCTGGAAACACCATATATTTT. Protein: CASSSVHLGAGNTIYF.

The CDR3 DNA is TGTGCCAGCATTCAGACTAGGTCTGATACGCAGTATTTT. Amino acids: CASIQTRSDTQYF. The genes are TRBV2 and TRBJ2-3; TRBD2 might be the D (6 bases). The CDR3 runs to 13 residues. CDR1 SNHLY and CDR2 FYNNEI come from the germline V gene. V was pared by 7 bases and J by 6 bases, with 14 bases between.

This clone has just one count. The V and J genes are TRBV27 and TRBJ1-2; 8 nucleotides line up with TRBD1. Germline V gene data show CDR1 as MNHEY and CDR2 as SMNVEV (reference sequence). J lost 6 bases, V lost 4 bases, and 4 bases had no gene match. CDR3 length equals 13 residues. The CDR3 nucleotides read TGTGCCAGCAGTTCCAGGGGGCTGGATGGCTACACCTTC. This gives the protein CASSSRGLDGYTF.

The rearrangement uses TRBV10-3 and TRBJ1-1; 7 nucleotides line up with TRBD1. Germline CDR1 reads ENHRY; CDR2 reads SYGVKD. Germline trimming cut 6 bases from V and 2 bases from J; bases unmatched to any gene: 15. This CDR3 has 17 residues. The CDR3 here is CAIRNRGRGMVNTEAFF. In DNA, the CDR3 is TGTGCCATCAGGAACAGGGGAAGGGGTATGGTAAACACTGAAGCTTTCTTT.

The genes are TRBV6-6 and TRBJ2-2, with a possible D match to TRBD2 (5 bases). Germline CDR1 and CDR2: MNHNY and SVGAGI (reference sequence). The V and J ends lost 6 bases and 4 bases respectively, with 9 bases between them. The CDR3 is 13 amino acids. The CDR3: CASRLDFTGELFF. DNA of the CDR3: TGTGCCAGCAGGCTGGACTTCACCGGGGAGCTGTTTTTT.

The gene calls are TRBV9 and TRBJ2-7; 9 nucleotides agree with TRBD1. The CDR3 runs to 16 residues. In germline, CDR1 is SGDLS, CDR2 YYNGEE. The ends lost 4 bases at V and 2 bases at J; junction bases unmatched: 10. The CDR3 nucleotides read TGTGCCAGCAGCCCCCACCCCGGGACAGGGCCCTACGAGCAGTACTTC. Translation: CASSPHPGTGPYEQYF.

The chain has TRBV7-9 and TRBJ1-2; no reliable D call. The CDR3 extends over 13 amino acids. V lost 3 bases and J 7 bases, leaving 12 bases between the germline ends. From germline, CDR1 is SEHNR and CDR2 FQNEAQ (reference sequence). The CDR3 region is CASSFGTEGGYTF. In nucleotides, the CDR3 is TGTGCCAGCAGCTTCGGCACAGAGGGTGGCTACACCTTC. Supplemented by reference TRBV7-9 and TRBJ1-2, the full variable domain reads DTGVSQNPRHKITKRGQNVTFRCDPISEHNRLYWYRQTLGQGPEFLTYFQNEAQLEKSRLLSDRFSAERPKGSFSTLEIQRTEQGDSAMYLCASSFGTEGGYTFGSGTRLTVV.

The rearrangement uses TRBV7-9 and TRBJ2-5; a possible D gene is TRBD2 (6 bases). V gave up 2 bases and J gave up 3 bases, with 10 bases separating them. Germline CDR1 and CDR2: SEHNR and FQNEAQ (reference sequence). CDR3 size: 14 residues. The CDR3 coding sequence is TGTGCCAGCAGCTTATACGGAGGGGAAGAGACCCAGTACTTC. Translating gives CASSLYGGEETQYF.

The chain recombines TRBV9 with TRBJ1-5; D gene unclear. Trimming took off 0 bases at V and 6 bases at J, with 13 bases between the two ends. The CDR3 runs 15 residues. Looked up from germline, CDR1 is SGDLS and CDR2 is YYNGEE. CDR3: CASSVGSGIGQPQHF. The CDR3 coding sequence is TGTGCCAGCAGCGTAGGATCGGGTATAGGTCAGCCCCAGCATTTT.

The chain couples TRBV11-2 to TRBJ2-5, with D hard to call. The CDR3 runs to 16 residues. V shed 0 bases and J shed 1 base, with 12 bases lying between them. Germline V gene lookup returns CDR1 SGHAT and CDR2 FQNNGV. CDR3 nucleotides: TGTGCCAGCAGCTTAGATCTTGGCCAGGTCCAAGAGACCCAGTACTTC. Translation: CASSLDLGQVQETQYF.

This clone was detected once. This chain connects TRBV5-1 to TRBJ1-1; possibly TRBD1 for D (6 bases). The germline CDR1 and CDR2 sequences are SGHRS and YFSETQ. Trimming shortened V by 7 bases and J by 2 bases, and 18 bases separated the two germline ends. This CDR3 comprises 15 residues. The CDR3 bases are TGCGCCAGCCGATACGACGGACAGCCAAACACTGAAGCTTTCTTT. It is translated as CASRYDGQPNTEAFF.

This sequence joins TRBV7-3 and TRBJ2-1, with D perhaps matching TRBD1 (6 bases). Trimming took off 4 bases at V and 5 bases at J, with 15 bases between the two ends. Germline CDR1 SGHTA, CDR2 FQGTGA. The CDR3 length is 15 residues. The CDR3 DNA reads TGTGCCAGCAGCTCCCAAGGCAGGGACAACAATGAGCAGTTCTTC. This gives the protein CASSSQGRDNNEQFF.

The CDR3 nucleotides read TGCGCCAGCAGGGAGGGGAGCACAGATACGCAGTATTTT. Amino acid sequence: CASREGSTDTQYF. V and J are TRBV5-1 and TRBJ2-3; D is possibly TRBD2 (6 bases). V was shortened by 5 bases and J by 0 bases, with 7 bases between the two germline ends. The germline CDR1 and CDR2 sequences are SGHRS and YFSETQ. The length of the CDR3 is 13 residues.

This clone occurred once. The chain joins TRBV5-6 to TRBJ1-3; D might be TRBD1 (6 bases). This CDR3 region has 15 residues. Trimming cost V 3 bases and J 2 bases, with 12 bases left between them. The germline CDR1 and CDR2 sequences are SGHDT and YYEEEE. CDR3 sequence: CASSSRGGAGNTIYF. The CDR3 bases are TGTGCCAGCAGCTCCCGAGGGGGGGCTGGAAACACCATATATTTT.

The chain joins TRBV6-2 or TRBV6-3 to TRBJ2-7; 7 bases fit TRBD1. The length of the CDR3 is 15 residues. CDR1 MNHEY and CDR2 SVGEGT come from the germline V gene. J lost 3 bases, V lost 5 bases, and 10 bases had no gene match. This chain's CDR3 is CASSDRQGVFYEQYF. CDR3 DNA sequence: TGTGCCAGCAGTGATAGACAGGGAGTTTTCTACGAGCAGTACTTC.

The sample holds many counts of this clone. The chain combines TRBV2 with TRBJ2-5; 7 nucleotides align to TRBD1. The CDR3 sequence is 13 residues long. Unmatched junction bases numbered 3, after V lost 4 bases and J lost 4 bases. CDR1 and CDR2 from the germline V gene are SNHLY and FYNNEI. As DNA, the CDR3 is TGTGCCAGCAGTGTTAAGGGGGCAGAGACCCAGTACTTC. It specifies CASSVKGAETQYF.

This rearrangement joins TRBV10-1 to TRBJ1-1, with 10 bases aligning to TRBD1. CDR1 and CDR2 (germline): WNHNN, SYGVQD (reference sequence). This CDR3 has 16 amino acids. After removal of 2 bases from V and 4 bases from J, the junction contained 7 bases not matched to a gene. The CDR3 sequence: CASSERQGAGITEAFF. The CDR3 nucleotides are TGCGCCAGCAGTGAGCGACAGGGGGCCGGGATCACTGAAGCTTTCTTT.